The clone carrying this TCR beta chain was detected many times. Its specificity is not known. Germline V gene lookup returns CDR1 MDHEN and CDR2 SYDVKM. The ends were cut back, 7 bases at V and 1 base at J, with 7 bases in the middle. The CDR3 runs to 12 residues. This sample is drawn from a study of CD8+CD57+ T cells in acquired aplastic anemia. Study-level background: The sorted CD4+ and CD8+ cells yielded an average roughly 3 ug of DNA. The study obtained 11 million or so reads on average for CD4+ cells from healthy donors. Study-wide findings and caveats: Approximately 28 CD8+ CDR3 sequences were shared between patients and controls. CD8+ Simpson's diversity did not differ significantly between patients and controls.

Profiling that covered TCR beta VDJ and CDR3 relied on genomic DNA as its template. TCRdb re-called the reads through MiXCR, storing one row per CDR3 protein. The table has about 210,000 distinct CDR3 sequences, approximately 60% seen once. The J gene is TRBJ2-5, the V gene TRBV28, with D unclear. The receptor comes from a human donor in good health. The specimen sequenced was sorted CD4+, CD8+, or CD8+CD57+ T cells (not recorded which) from PBMCs. CDR3: CASKSSQETQYF. CDR3 DNA: TGTGCCAGCAAATCGTCCCAAGAGACCCAGTACTTC.